Listed below are T cell receptor beta chains from one sample, sequenced in a study of human T cells and chemical hapten exposure. MiXCR, applied by TCRdb to the RACE reads, yields one record per CDR3 protein. Of 150,000 to 200,000 distinct CDR3 sequences detected, about a quarter appear once; the ten largest clones hold around 2.3%. This specimen was whole blood, taken in connection with sensitization to the hapten diphenylcyclopropenone (DPC). The source is a woman in her late teens or twenties with alopecia areata. Some clones in this sample may be carry-over from other donors' samples. CDR3s include the opening cysteine and the closing phenylalanine or tryptophan. A D gene is named only where the DNA matches it firmly. Only some rows state a clone size, as once, few, many or a class for expanded clones.

V	size	J	D	DNA	CDR3
TRBV4-3	.	TRBJ2-7	.	TGCGCCAGCAGCCTACGACAGTCGTACGAGCAGTACTTC	CASSLRQSYEQYF
TRBV6-2/TRBV6-3	few	TRBJ1-5	.	TGTGCCAGCAGTCCACAGGGCTATCAGCCCCAGCATTTT	CASSPQGYQPQHF
TRBV2	few	TRBJ1-2	.	TGTGCCAGCGCTCAGCCCGCCCTAAGGGGCTACACCTTC	CASAQPALRGYTF
TRBV20-1	.	TRBJ1-4	TRBD1	TGCAGTGCCCAAACGTATCTCGCGGGACAGGGTTTCGAAAAACTGTTTTTT	CSAQTYLAGQGFEKLFF
TRBV5-6	many	TRBJ2-1	.	TGTGCCAGCAGCTATTCCAATGAGCAGTTCTTC	CASSYSNEQFF
TRBV2	few	TRBJ2-4	.	TGTGCCAGCAGTGACCACTCGCAAAACATTCAGTACTTC	CASSDHSQNIQYF
TRBV12-3/TRBV12-4	.	TRBJ1-1	.	TGTGCCAGCAGCCGCCTGCCAGAAGCTTTCTTT	CASSRLPEAFF
TRBV10-3	few	TRBJ2-3	.	TGTGCCATCAGTCAAGGGGCCACAGATACGCAGTATTTT	CAISQGATDTQYF
TRBV7-9	many	TRBJ1-1	.	TGTGCCAGCAGTCCAGGGAGGCGGGGGGGGACTGAAGCTTTCTTT	CASSPGRRGGTEAFF
TRBV20-1	many	TRBJ2-7	.	TGCAGTGCTAGAGATCTGGCGAGTCTCTACGAGCAGTACTTC	CSARDLASLYEQYF
TRBV5-1	.	TRBJ1-5	.	TGCGCCAGCAGCTTGGGGGAAGGGCATCAGCCCCAGCATTTT	CASSLGEGHQPQHF
TRBV18	medium-sized	TRBJ2-1	TRBD2	TGTGCCAGCTCACCAATACGTCGAGCGGGGTTTTATGATGAGCAGTTCTTC	CASSPIRRAGFYDEQFF
TRBV7-6	.	TRBJ2-5	.	TGTGCCAGCCTGAGTGCCCTTCAAGAGACCCAGTACTTC	CASLSALQETQYF
TRBV4-3	few	TRBJ2-3	TRBD2	TGCGCCAGCAGCCAGGTTCTAGCGGGAGCCCTCACAGATACGCAGTATTTT	CASSQVLAGALTDTQYF
TRBV29-1	few	TRBJ2-4	.	TGCAGCGTTGAAGACTCGGGCAAAAACATTCAGTACTTC	CSVEDSGKNIQYF
TRBV12-3/TRBV12-4	.	TRBJ1-4	TRBD1	TGTGCCAGCAGTTTAAGGCCCCTCCGGGACAGGGTAACACTACGCGAAAAACTGTTTTTT	CASSLRPLRDRVTLREKLFF
TRBV10-3	.	TRBJ2-7	.	TGTGCCATCAGTGAGTCCGGGACGCAGCAGTACTTC	CAISESGTQQYF
TRBV29-1	few	TRBJ2-5	TRBD2	TGCAGCGTAACATTGCGGGCGGGAGGGCCCGAGACCCAGTACTTC	CSVTLRAGGPETQYF
TRBV15	.	TRBJ2-7	.	TGTGCCACCAGCACCACTCCGAGCTCCTACGAGCAGTACTTC	CATSTTPSSYEQYF
TRBV4-3	few	TRBJ2-7	.	TGCGCCAGCAGCCACCTCCCGGGACAAATTTACGAGCAGTACTTC	CASSHLPGQIYEQYF
TRBV2	few	TRBJ1-5	TRBD1	TGTGCCAGCAGACCACCCGACAGGGGCAATCAGCCCCAGCATTTT	CASRPPDRGNQPQHF
TRBV5-6	few	TRBJ1-2	.	TGTGCCAGCAGCTTGAAGGGGTGGCGGCGGACTTCCCTGAGGGTGGGCTACACCTTC	CASSLKGWRRTSLRVGYTF
TRBV9	.	TRBJ1-3	.	TGTGCCAGCAGCTCAAGGAACCCTCGAAACACCATATATTTT	CASSSRNPRNTIYF
TRBV28	.	TRBJ1-5	.	TGTGCCAGCAGGGGTAGCAATCAGCCCCAGCATTTT	CASRGSNQPQHF
TRBV4-1	.	TRBJ2-1	.	TGCGCCAGCAGCCAAGGGGAAGGGGTCCCTCGGGTCTTC	CASSQGEGVPRVF
TRBV12-3/TRBV12-4	.	TRBJ1-4	.	TGTGCCAGCAGTTGGGGGGGCACTAATGAAAAACTGTTTTTT	CASSWGGTNEKLFF
TRBV7-2	few	TRBJ2-1	.	TGTGCCAGCCGCACTCTAGGGGGGGGCGGGAATGAGCAGTTCTTC	CASRTLGGGGNEQFF
TRBV18	.	TRBJ1-1	.	TGTGCCAGCTCACCACAGGGGTCGAACACTGAAGCTTTCTTT	CASSPQGSNTEAFF
TRBV7-2	.	TRBJ2-3	.	TGTGCCAGCAGCTTATGGGCGAGTACGCAGTATTTT	CASSLWASTQYF
TRBV27	few	TRBJ2-5	.	.	CASSFLAEETQYF
TRBV29-1	.	TRBJ2-1	.	TGCAGCGTTGAAAACGGGGGTGAGCAGTTCTTC	CSVENGGEQFF
TRBV10-3	few	TRBJ2-3	TRBD2	TGTGCCATCAGTGAAGGGAGCGGGAGGACAGATACGCAGTATTTT	CAISEGSGRTDTQYF
TRBV20-1	few	TRBJ1-1	.	TGCAGTGCCAGTGGGGACACCCCCCGGACTGAAGCTTTCTTT	CSASGDTPRTEAFF
TRBV4-1	many	TRBJ1-6	.	TGCGCCAGCAGCCCCCCGGATGGGAGGAATTCACCCCTCCACTTT	CASSPPDGRNSPLHF
TRBV5-4	.	TRBJ2-6	.	TGTGCCAGCAGTCCAATGGTGACTAGGGGGGCAGGGGCCAACGTCCTGACTTTC	CASSPMVTRGAGANVLTF
TRBV12-3/TRBV12-4	many	TRBJ1-2	.	TGTGCCAGCAGTCCACAGGGCCTTAGCTATGGCTACACCTTC	CASSPQGLSYGYTF
TRBV7-6	few	TRBJ2-7	.	TGTGCCAGCAGCCCCCGTGGACAATTATTCTACGAGCAGTACTTC	CASSPRGQLFYEQYF
TRBV7-9	.	TRBJ2-7	TRBD2	TGTGCCAGCAGCTTAGGAACGGGAGGGCTTGCCTACGAGCAGTACTTC	CASSLGTGGLAYEQYF
TRBV7-2	few	TRBJ2-1	TRBD1	TGTGCCAGCAGCTTAGTGACAGGGCTGACCTACAATGAGCAGTTCTTC	CASSLVTGLTYNEQFF
TRBV6-2/TRBV6-3	.	TRBJ1-2	.	TGTGCCGCCGGGAACTATGGCTACACCTTC	CAAGNYGYTF
TRBV29-1	few	TRBJ2-7	.	TGCAGCGTCGTGGGACTCCTCAACTACGAGCAGTACTTC	CSVVGLLNYEQYF
TRBV7-3	.	TRBJ2-6	.	TGTGCCAGCAGCTTAGGGCCACCGATCATGAGCCCTGGGGCCAACGTCCTGACTTTC	CASSLGPPIMSPGANVLTF
TRBV7-3	few	TRBJ1-1	.	TGTGCCAGCAGCTCCGGCGGAAATAGGAACACTGAAGCTTTCTTT	CASSSGGNRNTEAFF
TRBV6-5	.	TRBJ1-5	.	TGTGCCAGCAGTCCCGATATGACCGGGCAGCCCCAGCATTTT	CASSPDMTGQPQHF
TRBV7-6	.	TRBJ2-3	.	TGTGCCAGCAGCTTAGAGGTCGGGTTGGTCACAGATACGCAGTATTTT	CASSLEVGLVTDTQYF
TRBV13	.	TRBJ1-2	.	TGTGCCAGCAGCTTTCCGAGAGGGAACTATGGCTACACCTTC	CASSFPRGNYGYTF
TRBV7-2	few	TRBJ2-5	.	TGTGCCAGCAGGCCTAGTTCGCCCCGGGAGACCCAGTACTTC	CASRPSSPRETQYF
TRBV5-4	few	TRBJ2-5	.	TGTGCCAGCAGCTTGGTCGGGGTGTCAGAGACCCAGTACTTC	CASSLVGVSETQYF
TRBV11-2	.	TRBJ2-2	.	TGTGCCAGCACCCCGGGGTCCAGCGGGGAGCTGTTTTTT	CASTPGSSGELFF
TRBV29-1	.	TRBJ2-3	TRBD1	TGCAGCGTGACAGGGGGCCAGGGGGATACGCAGTATTTT	CSVTGGQGDTQYF
TRBV9	few	TRBJ2-1	.	TGTGCCAGCAGCGTAGGAGGAGGCAGGCAGTTCTTC	CASSVGGGRQFF
TRBV7-2	.	TRBJ2-3	TRBD2	TGTGCCAGCAGCCAGCGACGAACTAGCGGGGGGGCGACAGATACGCAGTATTTT	CASSQRRTSGGATDTQYF
TRBV9	.	TRBJ1-3	.	TGTGCCAGCAGCAGGGACACTGGAAACACCATATATTTT	CASSRDTGNTIYF
TRBV12-3/TRBV12-4	few	TRBJ1-1	TRBD1	TGTGCCAGCAGTCCCCCATGGACAGGCCACACTGAAGCTTTCTTT	CASSPPWTGHTEAFF
TRBV7-6	.	TRBJ1-1	.	TGTGCCAGCAGCTCCGGAAATGCTGAAGCTTTCTTT	CASSSGNAEAFF
TRBV20-1	.	TRBJ1-6	.	TGCAGTGCTAGACGCAGGGGCGCAGATTCACCCCTCCACTTT	CSARRRGADSPLHF
TRBV20-1	many	TRBJ2-4	TRBD1	TGCAGTGCTGGGGGACAGGGGTTAAACATTCAGTACTTC	CSAGGQGLNIQYF
TRBV7-9	few	TRBJ1-2	.	TGTGCCAGCAGCTACAGGAATGGCTACACCTTC	CASSYRNGYTF
TRBV27	.	TRBJ2-3	TRBD2	TGTGCCAGCAGCCAACGGCCCGTAGCGGGGGGCTCTGGGACGCAGTATTTT	CASSQRPVAGGSGTQYF